This TCR beta chain was recovered during a study of blood T cell repertoires in COVID-19. Study background: The origin of the acute and convalescent COVID-19 samples was the United States, Italy and Spain. From T cells, B-cell-depleted T cells, or PBMCs came the material, which was cDNA or gDNA.

Original processing methods: Estimated nucleated cell counts came from reference gene primer amplification. Assay: immunoSEQ multiplex PCR; the TCRdb copy retains only in-frame clones and omits some. The V and J calls and clone size are taken from that table; D and trimming were inferred from the DNA. The table includes under 80,000 clones, 80% to 90% detected once. The clonotype was recovered from a woman older than 75 with active COVID-19. The sequencing sample was made of peripheral blood.

Written as DNA, the CDR3 is TGTGCCAGCAGTGAAACTGGGCAGTTTATCGGGGAGCTGTTTTTT. Translating gives CASSETGQFIGELFF. The chain combines TRBV6-1 with TRBJ2-2; D unclear. The CDR3 is 15 residues long. With 2 bases removed from V and 7 bases from J, the gap between germline ends came to 14 bases. CDR1 and CDR2 from the germline V gene are MNHNS and SASEGT.